The 31 T cell receptor beta chains presented below share a single source sample, sequenced in a study of blood T cell repertoires in COVID-19. The protocol was immunoSEQ multiplex PCR, while the TCRdb copy is restricted to in-frame clones and leaves out a portion. The data contain roughly 350,000 clones, approximately 88% of them singletons. The sequencing input was peripheral blood. These TCRs come from a woman aged 50 to 60 with active or convalescent COVID-19.

V and J are TRBV4-3 and TRBJ1-4; 9 bases fit TRBD1. V trimming: 0 bases; J trimming: 8 bases; junction bases outside the gene matches: 7. Germline lookup yields CDR1 LGHNA and CDR2 YSLEER. There are 16 residues in the CDR3. DNA of the CDR3: TGCGCCAGCAGCCAAGATCGACAGGGGGAAGGGGAAAAACTGTTTTTT. It specifies CASSQDRQGEGEKLFF.

CDR3 nucleotide sequence: TGTGCCAGCAGCCTACAAGGGACTGGTGAAAAACTGTTTTTT. Protein sequence: CASSLQGTGEKLFF. The chain carries TRBV28 and TRBJ1-4; a weak D match, TRBD1 (5 bases). Trimming removed 6 bases from V and 7 bases from J, with 15 bases in between. The CDR3 runs 14 residues. Germline-derived CDR1 and CDR2 are MDHEN and SYDVKM.

V and J are TRBV5-1 and TRBJ1-2, with D possibly matching TRBD1 (5 bases). Trimming removed 6 bases at V and 1 base at J, with 10 bases between. Germline V gene sequence: CDR1 SGHRS, CDR2 YFSETQ. The CDR3 length is 13 residues. The chain's CDR3 is CASKVRDNYGYTF. The CDR3 DNA is TGCGCCAGCAAGGTCAGGGATAACTATGGCTACACCTTC. The full variable domain, its missing parts supplied by reference TRBV5-1 and TRBJ1-2, is KAGVTQTPRYLIKTRGQQVTLSCSPISGHRSVSWYQQTPGQGLQFLFEYFSETQRNKGNFPGRFSGRQFSNSRSEMNVSTLELGDSALYLCASKVRDNYGYTFGSGTRLTVV.

A few counts support this clone. This chain joins TRBV27 and TRBJ2-2; 8 nucleotides align to TRBD2. CDR1 MNHEY and CDR2 SMNVEV come from the germline V gene (reference sequence). The CDR3 runs 15 residues. With 6 bases clipped from V and 6 bases from J, the junction kept 9 bases outside the gene matches. CDR3: CASSSSGGGAGELFF. The CDR3 region has the DNA TGTGCCAGCAGCTCCTCCGGGGGGGGAGCCGGGGAGCTGTTTTTT.

This clone was found a few times. The chain carries TRBV28 and TRBJ1-5; D is undetermined. This CDR3 is 20 amino acids long. Germline CDR1 reads MDHEN; CDR2 reads SYDVKM. V was clipped by 2 bases and J by 3 bases, with 26 bases between them. The CDR3 sequence: CASSLKYRQTSQRDNQPQHF. The CDR3 nucleotides read TGTGCCAGCAGTTTAAAGTATAGGCAGACCTCGCAACGGGACAATCAGCCCCAGCATTTT.

The rearrangement uses TRBV18 and TRBJ2-1; 8 bases fit TRBD2. CDR1 is KGHSH, CDR2 LQKENI, per germline. The junction had 8 bases not matched to a gene; V was cut back by 0 bases and J by 10 bases. The length of the CDR3 is 15 residues. CDR3 residues: CASSPPSGISREQFF. The CDR3 DNA sequence: TGTGCCAGCTCACCACCTAGCGGGATCTCTAGGGAGCAGTTCTTC.

The chain links TRBV2 to TRBJ2-3; 13 positions match TRBD2. This CDR3 comprises 15 residues. V shed 6 bases, J shed 4 bases, and the junction held 4 bases outside the gene matches. In germline, CDR1 is SNHLY, CDR2 FYNNEI. CDR3 in DNA: TGTGCCAGCAGCACTAGCGGGAGGGCCTCAGATACGCAGTATTTT. Residues: CASSTSGRASDTQYF.

This chain links TRBV19 with TRBJ2-7, with D unresolved. CDR3 length equals 12 residues. From germline, CDR1 is LNHDA and CDR2 SQIVND (reference sequence). Trimming removed 0 bases at V and 5 bases at J, with 5 bases between. CDR3 sequence reads: CASSIDPNEQYF. DNA for the CDR3: TGTGCCAGTAGTATAGATCCCAACGAGCAGTACTTC.

The rearrangement joins TRBV7-9 to TRBJ1-6; 7 nucleotides line up with TRBD1. The CDR3 contains 14 residues. The trim removed 3 bases at V and 5 bases at J, leaving 1 base unmatched. Germline V lookup: CDR1 SEHNR, CDR2 FQNEAQ (reference sequence). The CDR3 coding sequence is TGTGCCAGCAGCTTGGGACAGCATAATTCACCCCTCCACTTT. Its protein product is CASSLGQHNSPLHF.

The chain joins TRBV19 to TRBJ1-1, with TRBD1 identical over 7 bases. Trimming took 4 bases from V and 0 from J; bases not matched to a gene: 8. CDR1 and CDR2 (germline): LNHDA, SQIVND (reference sequence). The CDR3 sequence is 16 residues long. CDR3 protein: CASSNLRGTLNTEAFF. The DNA for the CDR3 is TGTGCCAGTAGTAACCTCAGGGGGACCTTGAACACTGAAGCTTTCTTT.

The chain combines TRBV7-6 with TRBJ1-1; no clear D gene. The V gene lost 1 base and the J gene lost 1 base, with 10 bases spanning the gap. This CDR3 contains 15 residues. Germline CDR1 SGHVS, CDR2 FNYEAQ. The CDR3, as DNA: TGTGCCAGCAGCTTAGACCGAGGGAAGAACACTGAAGCTTTCTTT. It codes for CASSLDRGKNTEAFF.

V and J are TRBV27 and TRBJ2-7; TRBD2 matches 7 bases. This CDR3 region has 12 residues. V was pared by 6 bases and J by 3 bases, with 2 bases of the junction left unmatched. Germline values: CDR1 MNHEY, CDR2 SMNVEV (reference sequence). The CDR3 loop is CASRGLGYEQYF. CDR3 sequence (DNA): TGTGCCAGCAGAGGACTAGGCTACGAGCAGTACTTC.

The V gene is TRBV7-2, the J gene TRBJ2-5; a weak D match, TRBD1 (6 bases). Germline assignment: CDR1 SGHTA and CDR2 FQGNSA. V was pared by 5 bases and J by 0 bases, with 10 bases between. The CDR3 is 14 amino acids. CDR3 in amino acids: CASSSQGYQETQYF. CDR3 nucleotides: TGTGCCAGCAGCAGCCAGGGGTACCAAGAGACCCAGTACTTC. Combining the CDR3 with reference TRBV7-2 and TRBJ2-5 gives the whole variable domain GAGVSQSPSNKVTEKGKDVELRCDPISGHTALYWYRQSLGQGLEFLIYFQGNSAPDKSGLPSDRFSAERTGGSVSTLTIQRTQQEDSAVYLCASSSQGYQETQYFGPGTRLLVL.

The CDR3: CASSLDPEGDYGYTF. The CDR3 DNA reads as TGTGCCAGCAGCTTAGACCCGGAAGGGGACTATGGCTACACCTTC. This rearrangement joins TRBV11-2 to TRBJ1-2; tentatively, D is TRBD1 (5 bases). Trimming cost V 0 bases and J 3 bases, with 11 bases left between them. The CDR3 extends over 15 amino acids. Germline values: CDR1 SGHAT, CDR2 FQNNGV.

V is TRBV7-2 and J is TRBJ1-1; D ambiguous. V was clipped by 8 bases and J by 1 base, with 11 bases between them. Germline CDR1 reads SGHTA; CDR2 reads FQGNSA. The CDR3 sequence is 13 residues long. The CDR3 protein is CASSTPGNTEAFF. DNA for the CDR3: TGTGCCAGCTCCACCCCGGGGAACACTGAAGCTTTCTTT.

The chain couples TRBV4-1 to TRBJ1-1, with 7 bases fitting TRBD1. Germline CDR1 and CDR2: MGHRA and YSYEKL. The CDR3 length is 14 residues. V dropped 6 bases and J dropped 7; count of bases not matched to a gene: 11. This chain's CDR3 is CASRSPGGRFEAFF. The CDR3 nucleotides read TGCGCCAGCAGATCTCCAGGGGGACGGTTTGAAGCTTTCTTT.

The V gene is TRBV5-4, the J gene TRBJ2-1, with 14 bases that match TRBD2. The CDR3 length is 15 residues. CDR1 is SGHNT and CDR2 is YYREEE in the germline V gene (reference sequence). Unmatched junction bases numbered 6, after V lost 5 bases and J lost 8 bases. CDR3 DNA sequence: TGTGCCAGCAGATCCGGGACTAGCGGGAGTTATGAGCAGTTCTTC. Protein sequence: CASRSGTSGSYEQFF.

The V gene is TRBV5-4, the J gene TRBJ2-5; 7 positions match TRBD1. The V and J ends lost 5 bases and 0 bases, in that order; junction bases with no gene match: 4. CDR1 is SGHNT, CDR2 YYREEE, per germline (reference sequence). This CDR3 has 14 residues. CDR3 bases: TGTGCCAGCAGGACTGGGACAGACCAAGAGACCCAGTACTTC. Its translation is CASRTGTDQETQYF.

The J gene is TRBJ1-5, the V gene TRBV6-2 or TRBV6-3; possibly TRBD1 for D (6 bases). In germline, CDR1 is MNHEY, CDR2 SVGEGT. CDR3 length equals 14 residues. Trimming stripped 5 bases from V and 4 bases from J, with 12 bases between. CDR3 sequence (DNA): TGTGCCAGCAGTAGGGGGAACCGGAATCAGCCCCAGCATTTT. It codes for CASSRGNRNQPQHF.

This rearrangement joins TRBV7-2 to TRBJ1-5, with 7 bases aligning to TRBD1. Germline trimming cut 6 bases from V and 8 bases from J; bases unmatched to any gene: 10. This CDR3 is built from 14 residues. Germline lookup yields CDR1 SGHTA and CDR2 FQGNSA. In DNA form, the CDR3 reads TGTGCCAGCAGGCTACAGGGGCCTGGGAAGCCCCAGCATTTT. Amino acids: CASRLQGPGKPQHF.

This chain uses TRBV7-8 with TRBJ1-6, with 9 bases that match TRBD1. The ends lost 1 base at V and 7 bases at J; junction bases unmatched: 2. This CDR3 contains 15 residues. Per germline, CDR1 SGHVS and CDR2 FQNEAQ. The CDR3 nucleotides are TGTGCCAGCAGCTTAGGGACAGGGGACAATTCACCCCTCCACTTT. Protein: CASSLGTGDNSPLHF. Full variable domain (missing parts from reference TRBV7-8 and TRBJ1-6): GAGVSQSPRYKVAKRGQDVALRCDPISGHVSLFWYQQALGQGPEFLTYFQNEAQLDKSGLPSDRFFAERPEGSVSTLKIQRTQQEDSAVYLCASSLGTGDNSPLHFGNGTRLTVT.

This clone was observed a single time. This CDR3 is also generated by other DNA sequences in the sample. The gene calls are TRBV7-2 and TRBJ2-7; D might be TRBD2 (5 bases). Germline assignment: CDR1 SGHTA and CDR2 FQGNSA. Trimming removed 1 base at V and 3 bases at J, with 7 bases between. The CDR3 contains 13 residues. The CDR3 nucleotides are TGTGCCAGCAGCTTAGGTCGGGGCTACGAGCAGTACTTC. It specifies CASSLGRGYEQYF.

This clone was recorded only once. V and J are TRBV7-2 and TRBJ2-1; 14 bases are shared with TRBD2. CDR1 is SGHTA and CDR2 is FQGNSA in the germline V gene. This CDR3 contains 19 residues. Unmatched junction bases numbered 7, after V lost 1 base and J lost 2 bases. The DNA for the CDR3 is TGTGCCAGCAGCTTAGGTGGACTAGCGGGAGGTTTCACCTACAATGAGCAGTTCTTC. Translation gives CASSLGGLAGGFTYNEQFF.

DNA for the CDR3: TGTGCCAGCAGTTTTTCCGGGGGGCGTGCGGGTAAAAGAAACACCATATATTTT. Protein product: CASSFSGGRAGKRNTIYF. The rearrangement links TRBV28 to TRBJ1-3; D perhaps matches TRBD1 (6 bases). From germline, CDR1 is MDHEN and CDR2 SYDVKM. Trimming removed 3 bases at V and 5 bases at J, with 23 bases between. This CDR3 region has 18 residues.

The chain carries TRBV29-1 and TRBJ1-2, with D tentatively TRBD1 (5 bases). Germline V gives CDR1 SQVTM, CDR2 ANQGSEA. The CDR3 consists of 14 residues. Trimming removed 4 bases at V and 0 bases at J, with 12 bases between. CDR3 bases: TGCAGCGTTGGACAGACCGCCGCTAACTATGGCTACACCTTC. Its translation: CSVGQTAANYGYTF.

This clone was observed a handful of times. The chain joins TRBV15 to TRBJ1-2; D possibly corresponds to TRBD1 (5 bases). V was clipped by 1 base and J by 2 bases, with 11 bases between them. The CDR3 extends over 15 amino acids. Per germline, CDR1 LNHNV and CDR2 YYDKDF (reference sequence). CDR3 sequence: CATSRGGTTNYGYTF. The DNA of the CDR3 is TGTGCCACCAGCAGAGGCGGGACCACAAACTATGGCTACACCTTC.

V and J are TRBV11-2 and TRBJ2-2; the D gene is possibly TRBD2 (5 bases). The V and J ends lost 5 bases and 6 bases respectively, with 22 bases between them. The germline CDR1 and CDR2 sequences are SGHAT and FQNNGV. CDR3 length equals 17 residues. CDR3 nucleotides: TGTGCCAGCAGCCCAAAGCTGGGTGCCCCGAGGGCCGGGGAGCTGTTTTTT. Translated: CASSPKLGAPRAGELFF.

The genes are TRBV27 and TRBJ2-1, with a tentative D call TRBD2 (5 bases). V was clipped by 3 bases and J by 1 base, with 7 bases between them. The CDR3 contains 14 residues. The germline gives CDR1 MNHEY, CDR2 SMNVEV (reference sequence). CDR3 DNA sequence: TGTGCCAGCAGTTTTGAGCGGTCCTACAATGAGCAGTTCTTC. Protein: CASSFERSYNEQFF.

This clone came up many times. The chain couples TRBV28 to TRBJ1-6, with D hard to call. This CDR3 comprises 12 residues. Germline loops: CDR1 MDHEN, CDR2 SYDVKM. V was pared by 7 bases and J by 12 bases, with 13 bases between. As DNA, the CDR3 is TGTGCCAGCACCCCCCCGCGGGGACCCCTCCACTTT. It codes for CASTPPRGPLHF.

The J gene is TRBJ2-5, the V gene TRBV29-1, with TRBD2 matching 10 bases. The CDR3 sequence is 13 residues long. Germline V gives CDR1 SQVTM, CDR2 ANQGSEA. After removal of 4 bases from V and 5 bases from J, the junction contained 4 bases not matched to a gene. CDR3 sequence reads: CSVVAGGWETQYF. The CDR3 bases are TGCAGCGTTGTAGCGGGGGGCTGGGAGACCCAGTACTTC.

The chain couples TRBV19 to TRBJ2-5, with a tentative D call TRBD2 (7 bases). Trimming removed 10 bases at V and 6 bases at J, with 21 bases between. Germline V CDR1 and CDR2: LNHDA, SQIVND (reference sequence). The CDR3 is made up of 14 amino acids. The CDR3 nucleotides are TGTGCCACCACCCGAGGGGGGGAGTCGAAGACCCAGTACTTC. Protein product: CATTRGGESKTQYF.